Below, 5 T cell receptor beta chains from the same sample are listed, as sequenced in a study of CD8+ T cells in alopecia areata. Investigators isolated RNA and reverse transcribed it into cDNA to act as the sequencing template. The repertoire was sequenced with immunoSEQ multiplex PCR; TCRdb's copy has only in-frame clones and lacks some. The sample consists of around 7,500 clones, roughly two thirds of them appearing once. Alopecia areata patients provided lesional scalp punch biopsies and peripheral blood, both collected for the study. Sequencing was performed on skin, taken at week 0. Receptor source: a human donor with alopecia areata.

The chain is built from TRBV6-6 and TRBJ1-1; D is uncertain. The CDR3 spans 16 residues. Germline CDR1 and CDR2: MNHNY and SVGAGI (reference sequence). V was cut by 2 bases and J by 0 bases, with 13 bases left in between. The CDR3 DNA reads TGTGCCAGCAGTTACGAGAAGGAAAGAATGAACACTGAAGCTTTCTTT. Amino acid sequence: CASSYEKERMNTEAFF.

The rearrangement uses TRBV4-3 and TRBJ2-5; 9 positions agree with TRBD2. The assigned J gene may be wrong: the sequence end matches TRBJ2-7 better. The germline gives CDR1 LGHNA, CDR2 YSLEER. This CDR3 has 14 residues. The CDR3 is CASSPSGVSYEQYF. DNA of the CDR3: TGCGCCAGCAGCCCTAGCGGGGTCTCCTACGAGCAGTACTTC.

This clone was seen once. The chain joins TRBV10-3 to TRBJ2-3; 8 bases align to TRBD2. The J segment lost 2 bases and the V segment lost 4 bases, leaving 5 bases of the junction unmatched. This CDR3 spans 15 amino acids. The V gene's germline CDR1 is ENHRY and CDR2 SYGVKD. The CDR3 sequence: CAISGASGPTDTQYF. DNA of the CDR3: TGTGCCATCAGTGGGGCTAGCGGGCCCACAGATACGCAGTATTTT.

The rearrangement joins TRBV7-9 to TRBJ2-3; D is ambiguous. CDR3 length equals 14 residues. V was pared by 3 bases and J by 0 bases, with 7 bases between. Germline loops: CDR1 SEHNR, CDR2 FQNEAQ (reference sequence). The CDR3: CASSFSSSTDTQYF. CDR3 nucleotide sequence: TGTGCCAGCAGCTTCAGCTCTAGCACAGATACGCAGTATTTT.

This clone rates as medium-sized. V is TRBV7-3 and J is TRBJ2-2; TRBD1 is a possible D gene (5 bases). Germline V gene sequence: CDR1 SGHTA, CDR2 FQGTGA. Trimming took 5 bases from V and 5 from J, leaving 9 bases between them. The CDR3 spans 13 residues. The CDR3 DNA follows: TGTGCCAGCAGCACCGACAGAACCGGGGAGCTGTTTTTT. Its protein is CASSTDRTGELFF.